The present T cell receptor beta chain was sequenced within a study of metastatic and nonmetastatic thyroid tumors. TCRdb reprocessed the PCR reads using MiXCR. The data contain 15,000 to 20,000 clones, approximately 12% of them singletons. Trimming left V 0 bases short and J 0 bases short, with 16 bases between. Germline loops: CDR1 DFQATT, CDR2 SNEGSKA (reference sequence). This CDR3 is built from 17 residues. No treatment of any kind had been given to any patient before thyroid surgery. This clone rates as medium-sized. The sequencing input was tumor tissue. This chain uses TRBV20-1 with TRBJ2-3; a possible D gene is TRBD1 (6 bases). The receptor's source is a female donor with papillary thyroid cancer or a benign thyroid nodule (not recorded which). Some clones in this sample may be carry-over from other donors' samples. CDR3 in amino acids: CSARDAGEPISTDTQYF. The CDR3 DNA follows: TGCAGTGCTAGAGATGCAGGGGAGCCCATAAGCACAGATACGCAGTATTTT.